This T cell receptor (beta chain) was captured by sequencing in a study of T cells in Graves' hyperthyroidism and ophthalmopathy. Regions amplified from RNA transcripts were the TCR beta CDR3 regions. Using the HTBI primer set, a first-round RT-PCR was run on the TCR CDR3. TCRdb re-derived calls from the multiplex PCR reads in MiXCR, one entry per CDR3 protein. The sample lists roughly 700,000 distinct CDR3 sequences; around 40% were seen once. V shed 9 bases and J shed 5 bases, with 14 bases lying between them. From germline, CDR1 is MDHEN and CDR2 SYDVKM. This CDR3 is 12 amino acids long. Hyperthyroidism, newly diagnosed and lasting under 2 months, affected patients aged 18 to 65. Exclusion followed for patients with uncontrolled infection, other autoimmune disease, pregnancy or lactation. This clonotype turned up a few times.

This chain connects TRBV28 to TRBJ2-7; weak D call: TRBD2 (5 bases). The sequenced sample consisted of blood. This receptor was identified in a woman aged 40 to 50 with Graves' hyperthyroidism. CDR3 protein: CASAGKSDEQYF. The CDR3 region has the DNA TGTGCCAGTGCCGGGAAGTCGGACGAGCAGTACTTC.